The T cell receptor beta chain under discussion was sequenced for a study of CXCR3-negative and CXCR3-positive naive CD8 T cells. CDR1 is SGHTA, CDR2 FQGNSA, per germline. CDR3 size: 15 residues. The authors prepared UMI-labeled TRB cDNA libraries by 5' RACE. TCRdb re-called the 5' RACE reads, yielding one record per CDR3 amino acid sequence without DNA. The repertoire table contains about 43,000 distinct CDR3 sequences. V and J are TRBV7-2 and TRBJ2-3. The sample was memory CD8+ T cells from blood. This clonotype was obtained from a human donor in good health. Some clones in this sample may be carry-over from other donors' samples. CDR3 sequence reads: CASSLAQPGADTQYF.